Here is one T cell receptor beta chain with its context. These data belong to a study of blood T cell repertoires in COVID-19. Data came from immunoSEQ multiplex PCR; TCRdb stores just in-frame clones and leaves some out. The sample lists about 210,000 clones, roughly 79% occurring once. This CDR3 spans 13 amino acids. V lost 6 bases and J lost 9; bases outside the gene matches: 6. Material: PBMCs or T cells enriched from blood (not recorded which). The TCR was taken from a woman aged 45-60 years with acute COVID-19. The gene calls are TRBV12-3 or TRBV12-4 and TRBJ1-5; 9 bases align to TRBD1. CDR3 bases: TGTGCCAGCAGGGCGGGACAGGGTTTGCCCCAGCATTTT. Translated, it gives CASRAGQGLPQHF.